A selection of T cell receptor beta chains follows, all from one sample in a study of Graves' ophthalmopathy and Graves' hyperthyroidism. TCRdb called the multiplex PCR reads again in MiXCR, with one record for every CDR3 protein. The sample contains roughly 410,000 distinct CDR3 sequences, 15% to 17% of which appear only once. Sequencing input: peripheral blood. Receptors originate from a woman aged 18-35 years with stable Graves' hyperthyroidism. Both conserved end residues are part of each CDR3. The D gene is left open where the match is weak. The size field is filled for only some rows; it gives once, few, many or a size class.

>NA|TRBV7-8|TRBJ1-3|12|NA
CASSSRLNTIYF
TGTGCCAGCAGCTCCCGACTAAACACCATATATTTT
>NA|TRBV11-2|TRBJ2-7|16|NA
CASSLDLGTTSYEQYF
TGTGCCAGCAGCTTAGATTTAGGGACAACCTCCTACGAGCAGTACTTC
>NA|TRBV3-1|TRBJ2-2|18|NA
CASSPEGGGSRGTGELFF
TGTGCCAGCAGCCCTGAGGGAGGGGGGAGCCGGGGCACCGGGGAGCTGTTTTTT
>TRBD1|TRBV20-1|TRBJ1-5|16|many
CSASDRGIYSNQPQHF
TGCAGTGCTAGCGACAGGGGGATATATAGCAATCAGCCCCAGCATTTT
>TRBD1|TRBV18|TRBJ1-5|15|few
CASSPQGARDQPQHF
TGTGCCAGCTCACCACAGGGGGCAAGGGATCAGCCCCAGCATTTT
>NA|TRBV7-9|TRBJ1-1|14|many
CASSQHAMNTEAFF
TGTGCCAGCAGCCAACACGCAATGAACACTGAAGCTTTCTTT
>NA|TRBV25-1|TRBJ1-2|15|many
CASSPQDRERGGYTF
TGTGCCAGCAGTCCCCAGGACAGAGAACGTGGTGGCTACACCTTC
>TRBD1|TRBV12-3/TRBV12-4|TRBJ2-7|17|many
CASSSNRGTLHSYEQYF
TGTGCCAGCAGTTCGAACAGGGGAACACTGCACTCCTACGAGCAGTACTTC
>NA|TRBV6-1|TRBJ1-5|14|many
CASRLRGSNQPQHF
TGTGCCAGCCGATTAAGGGGTAGCAATCAGCCCCAGCATTTT
>TRBD1|TRBV6-2/TRBV6-3|TRBJ1-6|13|many
CATLQGDRSPLHF
TGTGCCACCTTACAGGGGGATCGTTCACCCCTCCACTTT
>NA|TRBV7-2|TRBJ1-2|13|NA
CASSLRLAVGYTF
TGTGCCAGCAGCTTAAGGCTGGCCGTGGGCTACACCTTC
>TRBD1|TRBV12-3/TRBV12-4|TRBJ1-1|17|few
CASRPVGSTARDRIAFF
TGTGCCAGCAGGCCCGTTGGGAGTACCGCCCGGGACAGGATAGCTTTCTTT
>TRBD2|TRBV19|TRBJ2-7|15|NA
CASGLAGGNSYEQYF
TGTGCCAGTGGACTAGCGGGGGGTAACTCCTACGAGCAGTACTTC
>NA|TRBV12-3/TRBV12-4|TRBJ1-2|17|medium-sized
CASSLRRGGSHNYGYTF
TGTGCCAGCAGTTTGCGGCGAGGGGGGTCCCATAACTATGGCTACACCTTC
>TRBD2|TRBV12-3/TRBV12-4|TRBJ2-5|13|NA
CASSPAGKETQYF
TGTGCCAGCAGTCCAGCGGGGAAAGAGACCCAGTACTTC
>NA|TRBV2|TRBJ2-2|14|many
CASSGQGNTGELFF
TGTGCCAGCAGTGGCCAGGGAAACACCGGGGAGCTGTTTTTT
>NA|TRBV27|TRBJ1-1|16|many
CASSLSALASNTEAFF
TGTGCCAGCAGTTTATCGGCCCTCGCCAGCAACACTGAAGCTTTCTTT
>TRBD1|TRBV7-7|TRBJ2-5|15|many
CASSLGTGLQETQYF
TGTGCTAGCAGCTTAGGGACAGGGTTACAAGAGACCCAGTACTTC
>TRBD1|TRBV11-2|TRBJ2-3|16|few
CASSRQGTIRTDTQYF
TGTGCCAGCAGCCGACAGGGAACGATCCGCACAGATACGCAGTATTTT
>NA|TRBV19|TRBJ1-2|14|NA
CASSISAADYGYTF
TGTGCCAGTAGTATTTCAGCAGCAGACTATGGCTACACCTTC
>NA|TRBV5-1|TRBJ2-7|15|many
CASSLGVGADYEQYF
TGCGCCAGCAGCTTGGGGGTCGGGGCGGACTACGAGCAGTACTTC
>NA|TRBV27|TRBJ1-6|20|few
CASSSTHTFQPGVYNSPLHF
TGTGCCAGCAGTTCCACCCATACCTTTCAACCGGGGGTTTATAATTCACCCCTCCACTTT
>NA|TRBV19|TRBJ1-1|15|many
CASSTTGLGRTEAFF
TGTGCCAGTAGTACTACAGGGCTGGGGAGGACTGAAGCTTTCTTT
>NA|TRBV27|TRBJ2-2|16|NA
CASSPRGAANTGELFF
TGTGCCAGCAGTCCTAGGGGCGCCGCGAACACCGGGGAGCTGTTTTTT
>NA|TRBV2|TRBJ2-5|13|many
CASSLPFQETQYF
TGTGCCAGCAGCCTTCCATTCCAAGAGACCCAGTACTTC
>NA|TRBV6-5|TRBJ1-5|15|few
CASSYGGLSNQPQHF
TGTGCCAGCAGTTACGGGGGGCTCAGCAATCAGCCCCAGCATTTT
>TRBD1|TRBV11-2|TRBJ1-1|16|many
CASSLRGTGGYTEAFF
TGTGCCAGCAGCTTACGGGGGACAGGGGGATACACTGAAGCTTTCTTT
>NA|TRBV19|TRBJ2-7|14|many
CASSMALSSYEQYF
TGTGCCAGTAGTATGGCGTTGAGCTCCTACGAGCAGTACTTC
>NA|TRBV6-1|TRBJ1-2|10|many
CASSDFGYTF
TGTGCCAGCAGTGATTTTGGCTACACCTTC
>NA|TRBV5-1|TRBJ2-4|15|many
CASSLAVDTKNIQYF
TGCGCCAGCAGCTTGGCCGTGGACACCAAAAACATTCAGTACTTC
>TRBD1|TRBV6-1|TRBJ1-1|14|many
CASSPRQGITEAFF
TGTGCCAGCAGTCCAAGACAGGGTATTACCGAAGCTTTCTTT
>NA|TRBV27|TRBJ1-5|16|many
CASSLRKETSNQPQHF
TGTGCCAGCAGTTTAAGAAAGGAAACTAGCAATCAGCCCCAGCATTTT
>TRBD2|TRBV6-2/TRBV6-3|TRBJ2-5|15|many
CASSPLAGVQETQYF
TGTGCCAGCAGTCCACTAGCGGGGGTACAAGAGACCCAGTACTTC
>NA|TRBV5-1|TRBJ1-1|14|few
CASSFVRASTEAFF
TGCGCCAGCAGCTTTGTCAGGGCGAGTACTGAAGCTTTCTTT
>NA|TRBV24-1|TRBJ2-2|16|NA
CATSDPTTGVTGELFF
TGTGCCACCAGTGATCCAACGACAGGAGTTACCGGGGAGCTGTTTTTT
>NA|TRBV2|TRBJ1-1|10|many
CASRQQEAFF
TGTGCCAGCAGGCAGCAGGAAGCTTTCTTT
>TRBD2|TRBV20-1|TRBJ2-7|13|many
CSATTSGSYEQYF
TGCAGTGCTACGACTAGCGGCTCCTACGAGCAGTACTTC
>TRBD1|TRBV24-1|TRBJ2-5|14|many
CATSRGQGRETQYF
TGTGCCACCTCGAGGGGGCAGGGTAGGGAGACCCAGTACTTC
>NA|TRBV10-3|TRBJ1-2|14|many
CAISDGQEVEGYTF
TGTGCCATCAGTGATGGGCAGGAAGTTGAGGGCTACACCTTC
>TRBD2|TRBV6-2/TRBV6-3|TRBJ2-5|18|NA
CASSPPGTSGGAVETQYF
TGTGCCAGCAGTCCCCCCGGGACTAGCGGGGGGGCGGTTGAGACCCAGTACTTC
>NA|TRBV27|TRBJ2-7|13|many
CASSLSRGSEQYF
TGTGCCAGCAGTTTATCGAGAGGGTCCGAGCAGTACTTC
>NA|TRBV6-2/TRBV6-3|TRBJ2-7|11|many
CASKSGVEQYF
TGTGCCAGCAAGTCAGGGGTCGAGCAGTACTTC
>NA|TRBV2|TRBJ1-5|13|many
CASCRGSPQPQHF
TGTGCCAGCTGCAGAGGGAGTCCTCAGCCCCAGCATTTT
>TRBD1|TRBV5-6|TRBJ1-1|20|few
CASSSSGTGGRYGLNTEAFF
TGTGCCAGCAGCTCATCCGGGACAGGGGGCCGTTATGGGTTGAACACTGAAGCTTTCTTT
>TRBD1|TRBV7-8|TRBJ1-6|15|many
CASSLIPTGNSPLHF
TGTGCCAGCAGCTTAATCCCGACAGGGAATTCACCCCTCCACTTT
>NA|TRBV24-1|TRBJ1-2|13|many
CATSEPNRDGYTF
TGTGCCACCAGTGAGCCCAACAGGGACGGCTACACCTTC
>NA|TRBV6-1|TRBJ2-6|15|few
CASGTGRPGANVLTF
TGTGCCAGCGGAACGGGGCGCCCTGGGGCCAACGTCCTGACTTTC
>NA|TRBV2|TRBJ1-2|14|many
CASSERQINYGYTF
TGTGCCAGCAGTGAACGGCAGATTAACTATGGCTACACCTTC
>NA|TRBV29-1|TRBJ1-1|11|many
CSAGLNTEAFF
TGCAGCGCAGGGTTGAACACTGAAGCTTTCTTT
>NA|TRBV6-2/TRBV6-3|TRBJ1-2|12|many
CASTDTNYGYTF
TGTGCCAGCACGGACACCAACTATGGCTACACCTTC
>NA|TRBV7-3|TRBJ1-1|13|NA
CASTQGRNTEAFF
TGTGCCAGCACCCAAGGGAGGAACACTGAAGCTTTCTTT
>NA|TRBV6-5|TRBJ2-2|12|many
CASGIKGGELFF
TGTGCCAGCGGGATAAAGGGCGGGGAGCTGTTTTTT
>NA|TRBV29-1|TRBJ2-5|13|many
CSVEAGLEETQYF
TGCAGCGTCGAAGCAGGGTTGGAAGAGACCCAGTACTTC
>NA|TRBV12-3/TRBV12-4|TRBJ2-7|11|many
CASSFDYEQYF
TGTGCCAGCAGTTTTGATTACGAGCAGTACTTC
>TRBD1|TRBV7-2|TRBJ2-7|15|many
CASSARTGFSYEQYF
TGTGCCAGCAGCGCAAGGACAGGCTTCTCCTACGAGCAGTACTTC
>NA|TRBV20-1|TRBJ2-2|12|few
CSAFRSTEELFF
TGCAGTGCCTTCAGGTCGACCGAGGAGCTGTTTTTT
>TRBD2|TRBV6-2/TRBV6-3|TRBJ2-5|16|many
CASSPGTSGGYETQYF
TGTGCCAGCAGCCCCGGGACTAGCGGGGGGTACGAGACCCAGTACTTC
>NA|TRBV11-3|TRBJ2-2|11|many
CASRGAGELFF
TGTGCCAGCAGGGGGGCCGGGGAGCTGTTTTTT